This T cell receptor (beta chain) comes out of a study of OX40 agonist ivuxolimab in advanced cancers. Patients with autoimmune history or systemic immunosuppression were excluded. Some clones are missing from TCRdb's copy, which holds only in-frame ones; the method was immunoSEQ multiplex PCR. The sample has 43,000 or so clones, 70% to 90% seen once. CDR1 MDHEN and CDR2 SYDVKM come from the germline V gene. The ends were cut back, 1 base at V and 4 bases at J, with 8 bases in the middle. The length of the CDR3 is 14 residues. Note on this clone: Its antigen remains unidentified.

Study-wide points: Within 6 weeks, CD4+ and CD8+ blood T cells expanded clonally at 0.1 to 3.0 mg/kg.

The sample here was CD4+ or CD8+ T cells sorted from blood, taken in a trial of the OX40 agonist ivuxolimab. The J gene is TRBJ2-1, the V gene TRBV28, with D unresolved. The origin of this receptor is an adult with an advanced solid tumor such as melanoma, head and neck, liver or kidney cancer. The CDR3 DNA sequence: TGTGCCAGCAGTTTATATAGAGAGTACAATGAGCAGTTCTTC. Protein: CASSLYREYNEQFF.